In this sample, the clone carrying this T cell receptor beta chain turned up a few times. V shed 6 bases, J shed 4 bases, and the junction held 4 bases outside the gene matches. The CDR3 length is 13 residues. CDR1 is SQVTM, CDR2 ANQGSEA, per germline. The data are from a study of blood T cells in healthy people across ages. The second PCR ran about 6 to 11 cycles with a sample-barcoded 5' primer and J-beta primers. TCRdb re-called the 5' RACE reads with MiXCR, one entry per CDR3 protein. The repertoire holds roughly 800,000 distinct CDR3 sequences, with roughly 60% as singletons. The gene calls are TRBV29-1 and TRBJ2-3; 10 bases line up with TRBD1. This receptor was taken from a man in his thirties or forties in good health. The material sequenced was blood. As DNA, the CDR3 is TGCAGCGTACAAGGGACAGGGGCAGATACGCAGTATTTT. This translates into CSVQGTGADTQYF.